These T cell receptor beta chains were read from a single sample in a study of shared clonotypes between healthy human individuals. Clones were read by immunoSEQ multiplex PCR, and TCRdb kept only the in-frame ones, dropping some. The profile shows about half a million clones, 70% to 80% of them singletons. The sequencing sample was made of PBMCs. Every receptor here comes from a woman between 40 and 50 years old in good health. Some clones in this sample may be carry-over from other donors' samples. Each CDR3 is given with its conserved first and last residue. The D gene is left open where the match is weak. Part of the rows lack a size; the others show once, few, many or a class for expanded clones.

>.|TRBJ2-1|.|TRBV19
CASSVGLRNEQFF
TGTGCCAGTAGTGTGGGTCTCCGCAATGAGCAGTTCTTC
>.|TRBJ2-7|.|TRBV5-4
CASSSGSRGLLYEQYF
TGTGCCAGCAGCTCTGGCTCCAGGGGTCTTCTCTACGAGCAGTACTTC
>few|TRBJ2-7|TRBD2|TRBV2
CASSGGGSLSYEQYF
TGTGCCAGCAGTGGTGGCGGGAGCCTCTCCTACGAGCAGTACTTC
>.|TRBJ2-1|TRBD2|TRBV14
CASSQELAGEQFF
TGTGCCAGCAGCCAAGAGCTAGCGGGTGAGCAGTTCTTC
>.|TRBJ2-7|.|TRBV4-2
CASSQARTTYEQYF
TGTGCCAGCAGCCAAGCGAGGACTACCTACGAGCAGTACTTC
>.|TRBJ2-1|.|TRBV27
CASSLYTGHNEQFF
TGTGCCAGCAGTTTATATACAGGACACAATGAGCAGTTCTTC
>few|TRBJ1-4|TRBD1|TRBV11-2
CASSSMGQGNEKLFF
TGTGCCAGCAGCTCAATGGGACAGGGGAATGAAAAACTGTTTTTT
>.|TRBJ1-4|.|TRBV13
CASSYRTGFEKLFF
TGTGCCAGCAGCTACAGGACGGGGTTTGAAAAACTGTTTTTT
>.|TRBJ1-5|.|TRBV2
CASSVGGAGQPQHF
TGTGCCAGCAGTGTTGGGGGGGCTGGTCAGCCCCAGCATTTT
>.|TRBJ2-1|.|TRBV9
CPNNEQFF
TGTCCCAACAATGAGCAGTTCTTC
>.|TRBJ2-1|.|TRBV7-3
CASSLGSYNEQFF
TGTGCCAGCAGCCTAGGATCCTACAATGAGCAGTTCTTC
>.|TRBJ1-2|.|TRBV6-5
CASSYSIADGIYGYTF
TGTGCCAGCAGTTACTCTATAGCCGACGGCATCTATGGCTACACCTTC
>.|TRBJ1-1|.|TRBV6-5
CASRLRGRGVTEAFF
TGTGCCAGCAGACTCCGGGGGCGAGGAGTCACTGAAGCTTTCTTT
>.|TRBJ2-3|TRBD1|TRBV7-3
CASSSGQKSTDTQYF
TGTGCCAGCAGCTCGGGACAGAAAAGCACAGATACGCAGTATTTT
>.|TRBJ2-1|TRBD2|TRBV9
CASSVTSGTYNEQFF
TGTGCCAGCAGCGTAACTAGCGGGACCTACAATGAGCAGTTCTTC
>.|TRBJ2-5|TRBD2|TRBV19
CASSRASGSQETQYF
TGTGCCAGCAGTCGGGCTAGCGGGAGCCAAGAGACCCAGTACTTC
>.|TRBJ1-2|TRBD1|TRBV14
CASSLEGQPVRGYTF
TGTGCCAGCAGCTTAGAGGGACAGCCAGTCCGAGGCTACACCTTC
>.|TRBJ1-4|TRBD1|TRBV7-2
CASSLVGTVTEKLFF
TGTGCCAGCAGCTTAGTGGGGACAGTTACCGAAAAACTGTTTTTT
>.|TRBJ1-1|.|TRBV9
CASSVEGDRGRVAFF
TGTGCCAGCAGCGTAGAGGGGGACCGGGGACGAGTAGCTTTCTTT
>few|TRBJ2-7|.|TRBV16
CASSQSRVHEQYF
TGTGCCAGCAGCCAATCCAGGGTCCACGAGCAGTACTTC
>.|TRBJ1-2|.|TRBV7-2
CASSRTAPSYTF
TGTGCCAGCAGCAGGACGGCACCAAGCTACACCTTC
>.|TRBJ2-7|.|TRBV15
CATSESTPREDEQYF
TGTGCCACCAGCGAATCGACTCCCCGGGAAGACGAGCAGTACTTC
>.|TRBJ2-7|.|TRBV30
CAWSPQGYEQYF
TGTGCCTGGAGTCCACAGGGTTACGAGCAGTACTTC
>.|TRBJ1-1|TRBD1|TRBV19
CASSPRQGMNTEAFF
TGTGCCAGTAGTCCTAGACAGGGTATGAACACTGAAGCTTTCTTT
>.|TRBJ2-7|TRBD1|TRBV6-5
CASSSRATGVYEQYF
TGTGCCAGCAGTTCACGGGCGACAGGGGTGTACGAGCAGTACTTC
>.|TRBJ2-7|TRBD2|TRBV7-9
CASSPRTSGTYEQYF
TGTGCCAGCAGCCCCCGGACTAGCGGGACCTACGAGCAGTACTTC
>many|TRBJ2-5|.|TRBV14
CASSLILGDRMYF
TGTGCCAGCAGCCTAATTTTGGGAGACAGGATGTACTTC
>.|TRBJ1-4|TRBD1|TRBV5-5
CASSRTGDNEKLFF
TGTGCCAGCAGCCGGACAGGGGATAATGAAAAACTGTTTTTT
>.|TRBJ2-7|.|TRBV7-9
CASSPREPYEQYF
TGTGCCAGCAGCCCCCGGGAACCCTACGAGCAGTACTTC
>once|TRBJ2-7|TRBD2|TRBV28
CASSLGSGRGNYEQYF
TGTGCCAGCAGTTTAGGTAGCGGGAGGGGAAACTACGAGCAGTACTTC
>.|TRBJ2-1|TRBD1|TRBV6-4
CASRRSRTGDDPTGYEQFF
TGTGCCAGCAGGCGCTCTAGGACAGGGGATGACCCTACAGGCTATGAGCAGTTCTTC
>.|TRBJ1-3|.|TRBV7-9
CASSLLGNTIYF
TGTGCCAGCAGCTTATTAGGAAACACCATATATTTT
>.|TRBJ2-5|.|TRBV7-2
CASSLRSGQETQYF
TGTGCCAGCAGCTTAAGGAGCGGACAAGAGACCCAGTACTTC
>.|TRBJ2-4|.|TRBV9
CASSAAGLSIQYF
TGTGCCAGCAGCGCAGCCGGGTTGAGCATTCAGTACTTC
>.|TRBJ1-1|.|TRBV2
CANWGGRTEAFF
TGTGCCAACTGGGGGGGTAGGACTGAAGCTTTCTTT
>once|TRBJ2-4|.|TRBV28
CASSLQQIAKNIQYF
TGTGCCAGCAGTTTACAGCAGATAGCCAAAAACATTCAGTACTTC
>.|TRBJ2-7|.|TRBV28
CASSPEGGYTYEQYF
TGTGCCAGCAGCCCCGAGGGGGGCTACACCTACGAGCAGTACTTC
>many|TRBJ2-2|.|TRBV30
CATGNTGELFF
TGTGCCACAGGGAACACCGGGGAGCTGTTTTTT
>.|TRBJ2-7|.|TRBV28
CASSPYYEQYF
TGTGCCAGCAGTCCATACTACGAGCAGTACTTC